This T cell receptor beta chain was profiled in a study of read filtering for tumor transcriptome and immune sequencing. Study-wide context: Mean patient age was 65.9 years, range about 47 to 85; around 16 male, around 15 female. By R-ISS, stages I, II and III held around 8, 15 and 7 patients.

CDR1 is SEHNR and CDR2 is FQNEAQ in the germline V gene (reference sequence). The CDR3 is 11 amino acids. From 400 to 450 ng of RNA, a library with molecular barcoded alpha/delta and beta/gamma adaptors was made. In TCRdb, the reads were re-called with MiXCR into one record per CDR3 protein. In the table there are 43,000 or so distinct CDR3 sequences, 20% of which are singletons. This clonotype was detected only once. The final CDR3 position lacks the conserved phenylalanine or tryptophan, pointing to a likely read error. The sequenced sample was a population of CD138-negative cells sorted from bone marrow. The chain couples TRBV7-9 to TRBJ2-1; no definite D call. The J call may not be correct, given that the DNA end is closer to TRBJ2-7. The TCR comes from a donor at least 40 years old with multiple myeloma. The CDR3: CASMRDNEQYL. CDR3 in DNA: TGTGCCAGCATGAGAGACAATGAGCAGTACTTA.